Listed here is a single T cell receptor beta chain. Its antigen remains unknown. This specimen belongs to a study of T cell responses to AZD1222 COVID-19 vaccine. Study findings and constraints: The span of vaccine-associated CD4 TCRs extended across spike, with dominance at 160-218 and 743-854.

Method: immunoSEQ multiplex PCR; TCRdb's copy keeps in-frame clones and lacks some. This sample has 140,000 or so clones, with just under 95% found just once. Germline V gene data show CDR1 as LNHDA and CDR2 as SQIVND (reference sequence). V was trimmed by 4 bases and J by 4 bases, leaving 10 bases between them. The CDR3 contains 13 residues. The V call is TRBV19, the J call TRBJ1-1; weak D call: TRBD1 (6 bases). The sequence was obtained from an adult who had recovered from COVID-19. Sequenced here: peripheral blood, sampled after recovery from COVID-19. The chain's CDR3 is CASSNRVSTEAFF. The CDR3 DNA reads as TGTGCCAGTAGTAACAGGGTCAGCACTGAAGCTTTCTTT.